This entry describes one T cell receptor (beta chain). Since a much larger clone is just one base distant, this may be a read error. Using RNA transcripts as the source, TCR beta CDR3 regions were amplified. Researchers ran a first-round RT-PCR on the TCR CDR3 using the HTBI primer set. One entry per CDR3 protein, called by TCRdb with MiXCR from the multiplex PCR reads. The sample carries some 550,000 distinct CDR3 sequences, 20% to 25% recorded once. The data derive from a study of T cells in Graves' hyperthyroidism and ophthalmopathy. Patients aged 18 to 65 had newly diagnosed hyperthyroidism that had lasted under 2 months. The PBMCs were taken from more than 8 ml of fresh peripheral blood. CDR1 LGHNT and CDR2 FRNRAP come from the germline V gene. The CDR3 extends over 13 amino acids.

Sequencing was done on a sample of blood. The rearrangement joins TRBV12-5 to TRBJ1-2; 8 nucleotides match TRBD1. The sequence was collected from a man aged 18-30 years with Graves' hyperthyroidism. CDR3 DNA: TGTGCTAGTGGTTCGGGACAGGACTATGACTACACCTTC. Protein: CASGSGQDYDYTF.